The 14 T cell receptor beta chains given below trace back to one sample, sequenced in a study of beta chain features in type 1 diabetes. Expressed TCRB transcripts were sequenced, since all the RNA that had been isolated was reverse transcribed. The repertoire was sequenced with immunoSEQ multiplex PCR; TCRdb's copy has only in-frame clones and lacks some. The table shows 350,000 to 400,000 clones, with about 15% occurring only once. What was sequenced was naive CD4+ T cells from blood. The receptors were gathered from a woman in her late teens or twenties in good health.

This clone has only a few counts. This sequence joins TRBV4-2 and TRBJ2-3, with a tentative D call TRBD2 (5 bases). Trimming shortened V by 2 bases and J by 2 bases, and 11 bases separated the two germline ends. Germline assignment: CDR1 LGHNA and CDR2 YNFKEQ. The CDR3 covers 15 residues. The CDR3 here is CASSQPSGATDTQYF. CDR3 coding DNA: TGTGCCAGCAGCCAACCGAGCGGAGCCACAGATACGCAGTATTTT.

A few counts support this clone. The chain links TRBV4-3 to TRBJ1-2, with D possibly TRBD1 on 5 matching bases. Trimming removed 1 base from V and 3 bases from J, with 9 bases in between. CDR1 is LGHNA and CDR2 is YSLEER in the germline V gene. The CDR3 runs 14 residues. The CDR3 spells CASSQGAQDYGYTF. The DNA of the CDR3 is TGCGCCAGCAGCCAAGGGGCACAGGACTATGGCTACACCTTC.

This clone was seen a few times. The chain uses TRBV9 and TRBJ2-5, with 7 nucleotides matching TRBD1. The CDR3 length is 15 residues. With V trimmed by 3 bases and J by 5 bases, 10 bases remained unmatched. The germline gives CDR1 SGDLS, CDR2 YYNGEE. CDR3 sequence: CASSGGLGGAETQYF. CDR3 in DNA: TGTGCCAGCAGCGGGGGTTTAGGGGGCGCGGAGACCCAGTACTTC.

This chain connects TRBV27 to TRBJ2-7, with TRBD2 matching 7 bases. The V gene end was trimmed by 4 bases and the J gene end by 3 bases; junction bases not matched to a gene: 3. Germline loops: CDR1 MNHEY, CDR2 SMNVEV (reference sequence). This CDR3 has 13 residues. CDR3 nucleotide sequence: TGTGCCAGCAGTTATACGGGAGGCTACGAGCAGTACTTC. It encodes CASSYTGGYEQYF.

V is TRBV14 and J is TRBJ2-3; D remains unclear. Germline V gene sequence: CDR1 SGHDN, CDR2 FVKESK. This CDR3 region has 13 residues. V lost 4 bases, J lost 5 bases, and 10 bases lay in between. CDR3 sequence (DNA): TGTGCCAGCAGCCGTTTTCTCGTAGATACGCAGTATTTT. Residues: CASSRFLVDTQYF.

This clone was picked up a small number of times. The chain is built from TRBV2 and TRBJ2-3; 9 bases agree with TRBD1. Losses at the gene ends were 5 bases for V and 5 bases for J; bases not matched to a gene: 5. This CDR3 has 14 residues. Germline CDR1 SNHLY, CDR2 FYNNEI. The CDR3 DNA is TGTGCCAGCAGTTTACAGGGGGCGGAAGATACGCAGTATTTT. This codes for CASSLQGAEDTQYF.

This clone has more than one count but fewer than ten. The sample has other DNA sequences that encode this CDR3 too. The chain carries TRBV29-1 and TRBJ1-2, with 7 bases that match TRBD1. Trimming removed 3 bases from V and 5 bases from J; junction bases left unmatched: 3. This CDR3 has 12 amino acids. Germline assignment: CDR1 SQVTM and CDR2 ANQGSEA. CDR3 protein: CSVEGTDYGYTF. CDR3 DNA sequence: TGCAGCGTTGAGGGGACAGATTATGGCTACACCTTC.

In this sample, this clone turned up a few times. Written as DNA, the CDR3 is TGTGCCAGCAGCTTGGGGACAGGGGAAGAGCAGTTCTTC. Translated: CASSLGTGEEQFF. The V and J genes are TRBV5-6 and TRBJ2-1, with TRBD1 matching over 9 bases. The CDR3 runs to 13 residues. Losses at the gene ends were 0 bases for V and 10 bases for J; bases not matched to a gene: 2. The germline V gene encodes CDR1 SGHDT and CDR2 YYEEEE. Based on the CDR3 plus reference TRBV5-6 and TRBJ2-1, the full variable domain is DAGVTQSPTHLIKTRGQQVTLRCSPKSGHDTVSWYQQALGQGPQFIFQYYEEEERQRGNFPDRFSGHQFPNYSSELNVNALLLGDSALYLCASSLGTGEEQFFGPGTRLTVL.

This clone turned up a few times. The chain combines TRBV28 with TRBJ2-3, with unresolved D. Deletions cut 11 bases from V and 5 bases from J, with 14 bases between. There are 12 residues in the CDR3. Germline V gene data show CDR1 as MDHEN and CDR2 as SYDVKM. The CDR3 DNA sequence: TGTGCCTCAGGTCTCCCCGTAGATACGCAGTATTTT. Translation: CASGLPVDTQYF.

This clone came up a few times. The rearrangement links TRBV27 to TRBJ2-3; 8 bases fit TRBD2. There are 16 residues in the CDR3. V lost 5 bases to trimming and J lost 2 bases; unmatched junction nucleotides: 9. CDR1 is MNHEY and CDR2 is SMNVEV in the germline V gene (reference sequence). CDR3 loop: CASSPRGGAITDTQYF. The CDR3, as DNA: TGTGCCAGCAGTCCCCGGGGGGGGGCTATCACAGATACGCAGTATTTT.

This clone appeared a few times. The genes are TRBV29-1 and TRBJ2-1, with a weak D call TRBD2 (5 bases). The CDR3 sequence is 13 residues long. The germline V gene encodes CDR1 SQVTM and CDR2 ANQGSEA. V dropped 5 bases and J dropped 9 bases, with 17 bases sitting between them. CDR3 nucleotide sequence: TGCAGCGTTAGCGGCAAAGCGTTCGGTGAGCAGTTCTTC. Protein: CSVSGKAFGEQFF.

This clone has more than one count but fewer than ten. This chain connects TRBV28 to TRBJ2-6; 10 bases line up with TRBD1. Trimming removed 6 bases from V and 0 bases from J; junction bases left unmatched: 8. The CDR3 is made up of 18 amino acids. From germline, CDR1 is MDHEN and CDR2 SYDVKM. The CDR3 is CASRGRDRGSSGANVLTF. As DNA, the CDR3 is TGTGCCAGCAGGGGCCGGGACAGGGGAAGCTCTGGGGCCAACGTCCTGACTTTC.

This clone was observed a few times. This CDR3 is CASSQVDRNGYTF. CDR3 nucleotide sequence: TGTGCCAGCAGCCAAGTCGACAGAAATGGCTACACCTTC. The gene calls are TRBV4-2 and TRBJ1-2; D possibly corresponds to TRBD1 (5 bases). In germline, CDR1 is LGHNA, CDR2 YNFKEQ. The V end was cut by 1 base, the J end by 6 bases, with 9 bases between. The CDR3 runs to 13 residues.

CDR3 DNA: TGCAGCTCTAGAGACAGTCGCACTGAAGCTTTCTTT. Translation gives CSSRDSRTEAFF. This chain links TRBV29-1 with TRBJ1-1, with a possible D match to TRBD1 (5 bases). Germline V gene data show CDR1 as SQVTM and CDR2 as ANQGSEA. With 8 bases removed from V and 4 bases from J, the gap between germline ends came to 14 bases. The CDR3 is 12 amino acids. Full variable domain (rest looked up from reference TRBV29-1 and TRBJ1-1): SAVISQKPSRDICQRGTSLTIQCQVDSQVTMMFWYRQQPGQSLTLIATANQGSEATYESGFVIDKFPISRPNLTFSTLTVSNMSPEDSSIYLCSSRDSRTEAFFGQGTRLTVV.